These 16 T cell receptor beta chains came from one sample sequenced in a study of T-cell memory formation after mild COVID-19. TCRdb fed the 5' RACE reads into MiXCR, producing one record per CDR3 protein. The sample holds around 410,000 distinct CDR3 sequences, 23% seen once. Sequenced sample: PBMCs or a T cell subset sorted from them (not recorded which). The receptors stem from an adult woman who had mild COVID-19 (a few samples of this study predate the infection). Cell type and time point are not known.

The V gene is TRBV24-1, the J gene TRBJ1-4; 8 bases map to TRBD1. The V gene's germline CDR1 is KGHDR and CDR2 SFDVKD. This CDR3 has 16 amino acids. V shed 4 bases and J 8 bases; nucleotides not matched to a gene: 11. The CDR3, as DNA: TGTGCCACCAGTGACCCCAGACAGGGGAGTCACGAAAAACTGTTTTTT. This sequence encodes CATSDPRQGSHEKLFF.

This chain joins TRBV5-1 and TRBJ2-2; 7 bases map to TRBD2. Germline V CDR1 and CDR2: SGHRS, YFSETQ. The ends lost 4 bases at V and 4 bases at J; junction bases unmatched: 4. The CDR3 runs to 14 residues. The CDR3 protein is CASSSGDVTGELFF. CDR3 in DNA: TGCGCCAGCAGCAGCGGGGACGTCACCGGGGAGCTGTTTTTT. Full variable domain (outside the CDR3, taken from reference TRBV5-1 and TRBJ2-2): KAGVTQTPRYLIKTRGQQVTLSCSPISGHRSVSWYQQTPGQGLQFLFEYFSETQRNKGNFPGRFSGRQFSNSRSEMNVSTLELGDSALYLCASSSGDVTGELFFGEGSRLTVL.

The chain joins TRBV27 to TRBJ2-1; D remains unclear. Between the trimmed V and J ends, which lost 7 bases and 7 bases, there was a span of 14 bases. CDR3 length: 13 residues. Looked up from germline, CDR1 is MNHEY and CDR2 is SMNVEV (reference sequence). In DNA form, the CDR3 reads TGTGCCAGCAACAGTTCCCCAGCTAATGAGCAGTTCTTC. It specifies CASNSSPANEQFF.

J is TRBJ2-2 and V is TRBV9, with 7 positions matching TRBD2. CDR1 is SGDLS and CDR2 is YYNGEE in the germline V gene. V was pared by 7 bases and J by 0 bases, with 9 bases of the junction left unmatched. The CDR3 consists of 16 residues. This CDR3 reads CASAAPGTTNTGELFF. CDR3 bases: TGTGCCAGCGCAGCGCCCGGGACTACGAACACCGGGGAGCTGTTTTTT.

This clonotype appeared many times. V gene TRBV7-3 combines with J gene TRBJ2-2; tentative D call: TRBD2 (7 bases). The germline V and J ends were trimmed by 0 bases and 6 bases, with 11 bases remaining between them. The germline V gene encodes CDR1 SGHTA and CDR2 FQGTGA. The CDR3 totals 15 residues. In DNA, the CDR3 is TGTGCCAGCAGCTTAACGGGGGGGCAACCCGGGGAGCTGTTTTTT. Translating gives CASSLTGGQPGELFF. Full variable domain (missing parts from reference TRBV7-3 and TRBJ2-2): GAGVSQTPSNKVTEKGKYVELRCDPISGHTALYWYRQSLGQGPEFLIYFQGTGAADDSGLPNDRFFAVRPEGSVSTLKIQRTERGDSAVYLCASSLTGGQPGELFFGEGSRLTVL.

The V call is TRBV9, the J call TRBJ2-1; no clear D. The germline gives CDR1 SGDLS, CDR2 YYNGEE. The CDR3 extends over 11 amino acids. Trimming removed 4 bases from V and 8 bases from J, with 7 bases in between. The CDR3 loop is CASSTPDEQFF. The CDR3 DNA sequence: TGTGCCAGCAGCACCCCCGATGAGCAGTTCTTC.

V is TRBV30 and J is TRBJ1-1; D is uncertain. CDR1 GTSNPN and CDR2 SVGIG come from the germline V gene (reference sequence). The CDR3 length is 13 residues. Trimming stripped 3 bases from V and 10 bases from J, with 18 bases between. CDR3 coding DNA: TGTGCCTGGAGCTTCGGAGTAGGCGTGGGAGCTTTCTTT. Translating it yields CAWSFGVGVGAFF.

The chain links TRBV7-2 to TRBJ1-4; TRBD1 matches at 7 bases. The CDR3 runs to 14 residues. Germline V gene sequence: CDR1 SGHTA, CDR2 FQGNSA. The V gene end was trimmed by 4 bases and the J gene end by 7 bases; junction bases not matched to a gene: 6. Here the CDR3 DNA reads TGTGCCAGCAGCTCGGGACAGCCCCTTGAAAAACTGTTTTTT. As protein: CASSSGQPLEKLFF. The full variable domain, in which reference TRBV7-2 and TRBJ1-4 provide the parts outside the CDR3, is GAGVSQSPSNKVTEKGKDVELRCDPISGHTALYWYRQSLGQGLEFLIYFQGNSAPDKSGLPSDRFSAERTGGSVSTLTIQRTQQEDSAVYLCASSSGQPLEKLFFGSGTQLSVL.

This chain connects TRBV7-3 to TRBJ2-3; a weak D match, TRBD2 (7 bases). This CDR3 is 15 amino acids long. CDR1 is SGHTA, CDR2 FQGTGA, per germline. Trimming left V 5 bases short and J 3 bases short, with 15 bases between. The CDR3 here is CASSTGSGKTDTQYF. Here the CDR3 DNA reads TGTGCCAGCAGCACAGGGAGCGGGAAGACAGATACGCAGTATTTT.

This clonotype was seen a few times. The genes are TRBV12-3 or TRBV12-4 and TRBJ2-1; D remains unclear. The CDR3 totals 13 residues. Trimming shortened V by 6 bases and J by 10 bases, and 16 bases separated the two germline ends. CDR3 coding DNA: TGTGCCAGCAGCAGGAAGGGTGGTCTCGAGCAGTTCTTC. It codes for CASSRKGGLEQFF.

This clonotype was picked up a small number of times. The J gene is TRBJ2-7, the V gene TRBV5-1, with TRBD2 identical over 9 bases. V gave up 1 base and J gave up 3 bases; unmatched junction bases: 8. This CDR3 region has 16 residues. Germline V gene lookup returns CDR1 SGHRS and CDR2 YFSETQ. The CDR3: CASSLSLAGINYEQYF. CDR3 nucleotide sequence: TGCGCCAGCAGCTTGTCACTAGCGGGCATCAACTACGAGCAGTACTTC.

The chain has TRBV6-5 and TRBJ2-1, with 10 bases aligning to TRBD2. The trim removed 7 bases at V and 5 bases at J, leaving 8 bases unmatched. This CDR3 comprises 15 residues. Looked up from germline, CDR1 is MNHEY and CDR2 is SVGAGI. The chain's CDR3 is CASTETSGRNNEQFF. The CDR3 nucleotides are TGTGCCAGCACCGAGACTAGCGGGCGCAACAATGAGCAGTTCTTC.

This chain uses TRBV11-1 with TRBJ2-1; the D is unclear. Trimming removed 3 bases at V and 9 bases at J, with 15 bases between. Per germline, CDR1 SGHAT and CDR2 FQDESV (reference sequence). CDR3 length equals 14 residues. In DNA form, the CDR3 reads TGTGCCAGCAGCTTCTTGACTGATCTTGGTGAGCAGTTCTTC. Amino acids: CASSFLTDLGEQFF. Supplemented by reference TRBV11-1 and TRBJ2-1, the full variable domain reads EAEVAQSPRYKITEKSQAVAFWCDPISGHATLYWYRQILGQGPELLVQFQDESVVDDSQLPKDRFSAERLKGVDSTLKIQPAELGDSAMYLCASSFLTDLGEQFFGPGTRLTVL.

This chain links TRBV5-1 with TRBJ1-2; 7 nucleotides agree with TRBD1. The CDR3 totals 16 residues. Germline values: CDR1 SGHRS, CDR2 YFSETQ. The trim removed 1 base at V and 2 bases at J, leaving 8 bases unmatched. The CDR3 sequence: CASSLRTGPVNYGYTF. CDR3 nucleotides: TGCGCCAGCAGCTTGCGGACAGGACCCGTCAACTATGGCTACACCTTC.

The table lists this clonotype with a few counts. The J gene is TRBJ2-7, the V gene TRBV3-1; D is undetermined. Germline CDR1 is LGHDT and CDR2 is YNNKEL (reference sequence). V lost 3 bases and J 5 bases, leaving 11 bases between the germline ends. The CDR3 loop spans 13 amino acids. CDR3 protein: CASSHLDRDEQYF. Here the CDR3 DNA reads TGTGCCAGCAGCCACCTTGACCGGGACGAGCAGTACTTC.

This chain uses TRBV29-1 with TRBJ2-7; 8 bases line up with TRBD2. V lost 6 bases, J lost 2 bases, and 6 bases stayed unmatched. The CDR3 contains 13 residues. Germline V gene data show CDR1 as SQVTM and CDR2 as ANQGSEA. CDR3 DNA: TGCAGCGTGGGGACTAGTCCCACCTACGAGCAGTACTTC. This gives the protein CSVGTSPTYEQYF.